This T cell receptor (beta chain) was sequenced for a study of shared clonotypes between healthy human individuals. The assay was immunoSEQ multiplex PCR, and TCRdb's table has in-frame clones only and misses some. The table shows roughly 640,000 clones, with roughly 97% occurring only once. V lost 2 bases, J lost 2 bases, and 7 bases lay in between. CDR1 and CDR2 (germline): MNHEY, SVGAGI. CDR3 length: 15 amino acids. This TCR was recovered from a woman in her twenties or thirties in good health. The gene calls are TRBV6-5 and TRBJ2-6, with D possibly being TRBD2 (5 bases). The sequencing sample was made of naive CD4+ T cells sorted from blood. Indicated subset: CD45RA+ positively selected. CDR3 amino acids: CASSYEGAGANVLTF. CDR3 bases: TGTGCCAGCAGTTACGAGGGAGCTGGGGCCAACGTCCTGACTTTC.